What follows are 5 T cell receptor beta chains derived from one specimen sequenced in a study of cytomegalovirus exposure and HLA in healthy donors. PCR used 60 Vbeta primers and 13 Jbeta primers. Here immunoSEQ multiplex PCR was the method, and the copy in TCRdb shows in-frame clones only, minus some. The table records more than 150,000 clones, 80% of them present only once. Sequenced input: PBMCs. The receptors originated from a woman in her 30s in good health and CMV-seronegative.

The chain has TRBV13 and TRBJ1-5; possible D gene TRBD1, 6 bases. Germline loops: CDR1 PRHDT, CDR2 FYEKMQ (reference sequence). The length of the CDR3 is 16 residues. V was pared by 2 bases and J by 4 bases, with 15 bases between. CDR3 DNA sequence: TGTGCCAGCAGCTTAAGCGGGGGCAAGGGTAATCAGCCCCAGCATTTT. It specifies CASSLSGGKGNQPQHF.

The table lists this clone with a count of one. The CDR3 DNA reads as TGTGCCAGCAGCCAAGCCGGGACAGGAATCTACGAGCAGTACTTC. This sequence encodes CASSQAGTGIYEQYF. The rearrangement joins TRBV5-5 to TRBJ2-7, with 8 nucleotides matching TRBD1. Germline V lookup: CDR1 SGHKS, CDR2 YYEKEE (reference sequence). The CDR3 is 15 amino acids. Unmatched junction bases numbered 9, after V lost 4 bases and J lost 3 bases. Based on the CDR3 plus reference TRBV5-5 and TRBJ2-7, the full variable domain is DAGVTQSPTHLIKTRGQQVTLRCSPISGHKSVSWYQQVLGQGPQFIFQYYEKEERGRGNFPDRFSARQFPNYSSELNVNALLLGDSALYLCASSQAGTGIYEQYFGPGTRLTVT.

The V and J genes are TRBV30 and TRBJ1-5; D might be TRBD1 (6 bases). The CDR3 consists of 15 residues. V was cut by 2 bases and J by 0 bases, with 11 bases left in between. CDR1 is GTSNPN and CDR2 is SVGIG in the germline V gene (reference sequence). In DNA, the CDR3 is TGTGCCTGGAGTATCGGGGACACTAGCAATCAGCCCCAGCATTTT. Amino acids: CAWSIGDTSNQPQHF.

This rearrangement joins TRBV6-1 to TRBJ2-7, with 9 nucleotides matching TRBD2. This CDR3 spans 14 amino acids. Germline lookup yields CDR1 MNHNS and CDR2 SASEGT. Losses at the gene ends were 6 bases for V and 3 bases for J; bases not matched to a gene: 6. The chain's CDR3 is CASRVSGGYYEQYF. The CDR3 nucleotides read TGTGCCAGCAGGGTGAGCGGGGGGTACTACGAGCAGTACTTC.

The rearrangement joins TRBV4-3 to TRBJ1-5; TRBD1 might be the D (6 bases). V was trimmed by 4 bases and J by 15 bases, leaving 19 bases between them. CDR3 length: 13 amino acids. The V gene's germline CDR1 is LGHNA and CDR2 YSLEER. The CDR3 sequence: CASSPTGNGDWHF. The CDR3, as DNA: TGCGCCAGCAGCCCTACAGGGAATGGGGATTGGCATTTT.